One and the same sample provided the 8 T cell receptor beta chains below, sequenced in a study of blood T cell repertoires in COVID-19. Only in-frame clones appear in the TCRdb table, and some are missing; sequencing was by immunoSEQ multiplex PCR. The sample yields about 300,000 clones, just under 90% seen once. Sequencing was carried out using PBMCs or T cells enriched from blood (not recorded which). The receptors originated from a woman aged 45-59 years who had been exposed to COVID-19.

The gene calls are TRBV7-9 and TRBJ1-5; 7 positions match TRBD1. V shed 6 bases and J 4 bases; nucleotides not matched to a gene: 6. This CDR3 comprises 14 residues. Germline V CDR1 and CDR2: SEHNR, FQNEAQ (reference sequence). The CDR3 is CASSPGQLNQPQHF. CDR3 in DNA: TGTGCCAGCAGTCCGGGACAGCTTAATCAGCCCCAGCATTTT.

The chain couples TRBV28 to TRBJ1-2; no reliable D call. This CDR3 has 15 amino acids. V shed 4 bases and J shed 4 bases, with 16 bases lying between them. Germline assignment: CDR1 MDHEN and CDR2 SYDVKM. CDR3 DNA sequence: TGTGCCAGCAGTTCCGTAAACAGTCTTGTCTATGGCTACACCTTC. As protein: CASSSVNSLVYGYTF.

The V and J genes are TRBV30 and TRBJ1-3; TRBD1 might be the D (6 bases). CDR1 is GTSNPN, CDR2 SVGIG, per germline (reference sequence). Between the trimmed V and J ends, which lost 0 bases and 0 bases, there was a span of 15 bases. This CDR3 spans 17 amino acids. The CDR3 DNA follows: TGTGCCTGGAGTGTCCTAAGGACAGCGAACTCTGGAAACACCATATATTTT. It codes for CAWSVLRTANSGNTIYF.

V is TRBV5-1 and J is TRBJ1-1; 7 nucleotides agree with TRBD1. The V and J ends lost 0 bases and 1 base, in that order; junction bases with no gene match: 6. This CDR3 spans 16 amino acids. The germline V gene encodes CDR1 SGHRS and CDR2 YFSETQ. The CDR3 region is CASSLGQGRGNTEAFF. Here the CDR3 DNA reads TGCGCCAGCAGCTTGGGACAGGGACGAGGGAACACTGAAGCTTTCTTT.

This clone was found once. The chain joins TRBV25-1 to TRBJ2-5; 7 positions match TRBD1. The CDR3 is 16 amino acids. V lost 1 base, J lost 1 base, and 6 bases stayed unmatched. CDR1 is MGHDK, CDR2 SYGVNS, per germline. The CDR3 DNA reads TGTGCCAGCAGTGAATTAGCAGGGACAGTCCAAGAGACCCAGTACTTC. Translating gives CASSELAGTVQETQYF. The full variable domain, its missing parts supplied by reference TRBV25-1 and TRBJ2-5, is EADIYQTPRYLVIGTGKKITLECSQTMGHDKMYWYQQDPGMELHLIHYSYGVNSTEKGDLSSESTVSRIRTEHFPLTLESARPSHTSQYLCASSELAGTVQETQYFGPGTRLLVL.

This sequence joins TRBV5-1 and TRBJ1-6, with 7 nucleotides matching TRBD1. J lost 7 bases, V lost 4 bases, and 11 bases had no gene match. This CDR3 contains 16 residues. Germline CDR1 reads SGHRS; CDR2 reads YFSETQ. This CDR3 is CASSQTGTATNSPLHF. CDR3 DNA sequence: TGCGCCAGCAGCCAAACCGGGACAGCAACCAATTCACCCCTCCACTTT.

The chain couples TRBV9 to TRBJ1-2; 8 bases line up with TRBD1. CDR3 length equals 15 residues. V shed 4 bases, J shed 2 bases, and the junction held 7 bases outside the gene matches. Germline values: CDR1 SGDLS, CDR2 YYNGEE. The CDR3 reads CASSTGTGGNYGYTF. Here the CDR3 DNA reads TGTGCCAGCAGCACCGGGACAGGCGGAAACTATGGCTACACCTTC. The complete variable domain, with remaining parts taken from reference TRBV9 and TRBJ1-2, reads DSGVTQTPKHLITATGQRVTLRCSPRSGDLSVYWYQQSLDQGLQFLIQYYNGEERAKGNILERFSAQQFPDLHSELNLSSLELGDSALYFCASSTGTGGNYGYTFGSGTRLTVV.

The V and J genes are TRBV4-1 and TRBJ1-2, with 10 bases fitting TRBD1. The CDR3 extends over 15 amino acids. The V segment lost 2 bases and the J segment 7 bases; nucleotides outside the gene matches: 7. Germline V lookup: CDR1 MGHRA, CDR2 YSYEKL. CDR3 region: CASSQSRQGAGGYTF. The CDR3 nucleotides read TGCGCCAGCAGCCAATCACGACAGGGGGCGGGTGGCTACACCTTC.